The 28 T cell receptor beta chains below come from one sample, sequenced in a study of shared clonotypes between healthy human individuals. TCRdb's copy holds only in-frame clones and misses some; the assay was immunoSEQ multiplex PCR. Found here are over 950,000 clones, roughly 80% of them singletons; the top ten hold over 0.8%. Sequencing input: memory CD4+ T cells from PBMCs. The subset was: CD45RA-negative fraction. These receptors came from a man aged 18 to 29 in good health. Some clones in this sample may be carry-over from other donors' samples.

CDR3 protein: CATSRGQGNQETQYF. CDR3 bases: TGTGCCACCAGCAGAGGCCAGGGAAACCAAGAGACCCAGTACTTC. The chain uses TRBV15 and TRBJ2-5; the D gene is possibly TRBD1 (5 bases). Trimming left V 1 base short and J 0 bases short, with 9 bases between. Germline values: CDR1 LNHNV, CDR2 YYDKDF (reference sequence). The CDR3 contains 15 residues.

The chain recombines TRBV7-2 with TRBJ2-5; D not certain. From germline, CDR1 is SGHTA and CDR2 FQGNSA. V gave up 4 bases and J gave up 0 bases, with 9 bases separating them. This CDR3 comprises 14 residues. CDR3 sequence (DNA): TGTGCCAGCAGCTACGACCGGTACCAAGAGACCCAGTACTTC. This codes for CASSYDRYQETQYF.

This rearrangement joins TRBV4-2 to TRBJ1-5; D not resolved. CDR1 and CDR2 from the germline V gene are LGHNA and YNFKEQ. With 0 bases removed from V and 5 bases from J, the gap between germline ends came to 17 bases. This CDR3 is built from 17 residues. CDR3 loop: CASSQDLGMGSYQPQHF. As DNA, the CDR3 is TGTGCCAGCAGCCAAGATTTAGGTATGGGTTCTTATCAGCCCCAGCATTTT.

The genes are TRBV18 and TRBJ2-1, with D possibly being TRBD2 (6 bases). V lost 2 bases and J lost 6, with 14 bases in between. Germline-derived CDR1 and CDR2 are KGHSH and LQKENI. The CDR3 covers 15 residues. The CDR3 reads CASSPGASAGNEQFF. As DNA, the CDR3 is TGTGCCAGCTCACCAGGGGCTAGCGCGGGCAATGAGCAGTTCTTC.

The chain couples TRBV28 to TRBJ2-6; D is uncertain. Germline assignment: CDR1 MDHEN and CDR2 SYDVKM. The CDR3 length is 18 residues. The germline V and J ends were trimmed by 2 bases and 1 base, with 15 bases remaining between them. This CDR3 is CASSLIPGRKSGANVLTF. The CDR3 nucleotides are TGTGCCAGCAGTTTAATTCCGGGTAGGAAATCTGGGGCCAACGTCCTGACTTTC. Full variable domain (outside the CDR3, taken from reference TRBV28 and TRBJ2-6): DVKVTQSSRYLVKRTGEKVFLECVQDMDHENMFWYRQDPGLGLRLIYFSYDVKMKEKGDIPEGYSVSREKKERFSLILESASTNQTSMYLCASSLIPGRKSGANVLTFGAGSRLTVL.

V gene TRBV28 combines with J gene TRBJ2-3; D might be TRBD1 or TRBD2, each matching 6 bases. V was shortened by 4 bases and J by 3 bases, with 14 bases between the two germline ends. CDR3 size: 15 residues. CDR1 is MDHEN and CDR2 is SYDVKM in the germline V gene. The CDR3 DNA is TGTGCCAGCAGTTGGGGGCGGGGTTCAACAGATACGCAGTATTTT. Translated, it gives CASSWGRGSTDTQYF.

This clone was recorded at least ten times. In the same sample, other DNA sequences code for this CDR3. The CDR3 region is CASSPLSDANYGYTF. CDR3 bases: TGTGCCAGCTCACCACTGTCAGACGCTAACTATGGCTACACCTTC. The chain couples TRBV18 to TRBJ1-2; no clear D. The CDR3 totals 15 residues. CDR1 is KGHSH and CDR2 is LQKENI in the germline V gene. V shed 1 base and J shed 0 bases, with 9 bases lying between them.

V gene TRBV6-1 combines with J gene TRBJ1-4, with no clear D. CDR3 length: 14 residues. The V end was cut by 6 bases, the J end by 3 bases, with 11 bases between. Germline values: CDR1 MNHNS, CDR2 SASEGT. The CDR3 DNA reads TGTGCCAGCAGGAGCTCCGGAGCTAATGAAAAACTGTTTTTT. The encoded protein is CASRSSGANEKLFF.

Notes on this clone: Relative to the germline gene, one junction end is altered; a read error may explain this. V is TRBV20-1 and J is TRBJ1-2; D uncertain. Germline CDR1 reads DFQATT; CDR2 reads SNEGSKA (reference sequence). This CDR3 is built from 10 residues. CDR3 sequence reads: CSARSGVSHF. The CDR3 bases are TGCAGTGCTAGAAGTGGTGTCTCCCACTTC.

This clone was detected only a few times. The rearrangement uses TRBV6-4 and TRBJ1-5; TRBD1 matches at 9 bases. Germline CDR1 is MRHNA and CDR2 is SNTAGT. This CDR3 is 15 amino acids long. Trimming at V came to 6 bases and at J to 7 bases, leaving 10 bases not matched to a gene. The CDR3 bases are TGTGCCAGCAGCCCCGGGACAGGGAGCGGACAGCCCCAGCATTTT. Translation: CASSPGTGSGQPQHF.

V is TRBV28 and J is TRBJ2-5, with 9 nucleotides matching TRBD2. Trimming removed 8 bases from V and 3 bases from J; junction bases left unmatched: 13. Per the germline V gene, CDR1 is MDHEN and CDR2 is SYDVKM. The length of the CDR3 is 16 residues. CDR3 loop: CASSSRREGLEETQYF. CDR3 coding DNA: TGTGCCAGCTCGTCACGGCGGGAGGGCTTAGAAGAGACCCAGTACTTC.

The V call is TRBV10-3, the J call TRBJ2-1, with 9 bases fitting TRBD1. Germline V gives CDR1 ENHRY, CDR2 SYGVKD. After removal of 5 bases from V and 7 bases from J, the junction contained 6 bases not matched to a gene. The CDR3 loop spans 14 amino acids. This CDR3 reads CAISPLTGGNEQFF. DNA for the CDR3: TGTGCCATCAGTCCCCTGACAGGGGGTAATGAGCAGTTCTTC.

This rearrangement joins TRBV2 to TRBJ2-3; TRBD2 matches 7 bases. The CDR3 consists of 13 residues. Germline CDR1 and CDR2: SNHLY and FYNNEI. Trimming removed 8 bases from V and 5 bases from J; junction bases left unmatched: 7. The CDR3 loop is CASSAGEGDTQYF. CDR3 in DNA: TGTGCCAGCTCGGCGGGAGAGGGAGATACGCAGTATTTT.

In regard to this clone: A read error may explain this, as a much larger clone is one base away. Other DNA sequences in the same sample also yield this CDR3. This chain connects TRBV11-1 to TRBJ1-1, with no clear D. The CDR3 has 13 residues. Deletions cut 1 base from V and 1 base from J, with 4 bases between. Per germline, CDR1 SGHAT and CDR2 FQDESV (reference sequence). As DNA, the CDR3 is TGTGCCAGCAGCTTAGTAGAGAACACTGAAGCTTTCTTT. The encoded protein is CASSLVENTEAFF. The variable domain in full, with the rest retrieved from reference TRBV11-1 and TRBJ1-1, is EAEVAQSPRYKITEKSQAVAFWCDPISGHATLYWYRQILGQGPELLVQFQDESVVDDSQLPKDRFSAERLKGVDSTLKIQPAELGDSAMYLCASSLVENTEAFFGQGTRLTVV.

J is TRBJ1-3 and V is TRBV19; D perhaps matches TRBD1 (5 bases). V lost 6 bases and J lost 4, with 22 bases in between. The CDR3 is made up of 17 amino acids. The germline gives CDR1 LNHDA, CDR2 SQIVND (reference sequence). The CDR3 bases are TGTGCCAGTAGCTCTTCCCGGGACCGCGCTGTCGGAAACACCATATATTTT. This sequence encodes CASSSSRDRAVGNTIYF.

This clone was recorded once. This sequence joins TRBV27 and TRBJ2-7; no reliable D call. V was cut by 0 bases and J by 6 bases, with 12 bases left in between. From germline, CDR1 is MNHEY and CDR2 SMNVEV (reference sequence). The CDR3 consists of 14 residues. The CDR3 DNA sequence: TGTGCCAGCAGTTTATCGGTGCCGCCGGGCGAGCAGTACTTC. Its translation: CASSLSVPPGEQYF.

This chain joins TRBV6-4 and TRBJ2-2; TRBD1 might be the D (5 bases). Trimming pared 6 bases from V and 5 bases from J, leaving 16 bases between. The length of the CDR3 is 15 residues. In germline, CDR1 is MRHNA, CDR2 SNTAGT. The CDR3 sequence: CASRTPQGITGELFF. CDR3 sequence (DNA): TGTGCCAGCAGGACCCCCCAGGGAATAACCGGGGAGCTGTTTTTT.

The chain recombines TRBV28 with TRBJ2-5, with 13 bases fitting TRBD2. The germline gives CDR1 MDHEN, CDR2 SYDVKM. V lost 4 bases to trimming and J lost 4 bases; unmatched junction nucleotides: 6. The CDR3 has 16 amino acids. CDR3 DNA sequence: TGTGCCAGCAGTTCGACAAGACTAGCGGGAGGAGAGACCCAGTACTTC. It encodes CASSSTRLAGGETQYF.

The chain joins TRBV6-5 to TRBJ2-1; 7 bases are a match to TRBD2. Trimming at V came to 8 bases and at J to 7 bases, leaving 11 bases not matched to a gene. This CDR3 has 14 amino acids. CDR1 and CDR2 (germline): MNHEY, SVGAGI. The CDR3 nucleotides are TGTGCCAGCCATTCTTCCGGGGGGAGGAATGAGCAGTTCTTC. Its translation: CASHSSGGRNEQFF.

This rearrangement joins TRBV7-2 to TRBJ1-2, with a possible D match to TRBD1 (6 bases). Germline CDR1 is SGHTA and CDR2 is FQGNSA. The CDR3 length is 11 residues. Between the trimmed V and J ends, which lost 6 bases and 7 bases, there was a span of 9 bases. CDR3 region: CASSPGVGYTF. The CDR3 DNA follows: TGTGCCAGCAGTCCAGGGGTTGGCTACACCTTC.

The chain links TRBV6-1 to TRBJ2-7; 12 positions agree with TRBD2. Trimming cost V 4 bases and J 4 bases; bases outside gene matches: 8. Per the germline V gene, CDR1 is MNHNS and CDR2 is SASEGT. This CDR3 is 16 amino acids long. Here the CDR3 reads CASSGRLAGDLYEQYF. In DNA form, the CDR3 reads TGTGCCAGCAGTGGGAGACTAGCGGGAGATCTGTACGAGCAGTACTTC.

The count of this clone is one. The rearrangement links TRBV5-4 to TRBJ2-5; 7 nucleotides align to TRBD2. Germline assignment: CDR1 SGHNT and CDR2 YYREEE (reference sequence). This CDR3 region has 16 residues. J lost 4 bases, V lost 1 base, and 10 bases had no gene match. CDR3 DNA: TGTGCCAGCAGCTTGTCAGGCGGGAGAGGAGGAGAGACCCAGTACTTC. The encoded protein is CASSLSGGRGGETQYF.

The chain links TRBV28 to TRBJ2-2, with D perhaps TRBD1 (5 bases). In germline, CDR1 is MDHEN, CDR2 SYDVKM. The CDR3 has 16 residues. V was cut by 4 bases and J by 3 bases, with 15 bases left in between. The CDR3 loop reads CASSSPPGRDTGELFF. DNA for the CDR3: TGTGCCAGCAGTTCCCCCCCAGGGCGAGACACCGGGGAGCTGTTTTTT.

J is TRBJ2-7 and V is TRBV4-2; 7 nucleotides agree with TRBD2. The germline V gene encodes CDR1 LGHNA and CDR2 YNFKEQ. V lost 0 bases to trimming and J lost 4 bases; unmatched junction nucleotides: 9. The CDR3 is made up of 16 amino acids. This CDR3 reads CASSQEAREPPYEQYF. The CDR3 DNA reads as TGTGCCAGCAGCCAAGAAGCGCGGGAGCCCCCGTACGAGCAGTACTTC.

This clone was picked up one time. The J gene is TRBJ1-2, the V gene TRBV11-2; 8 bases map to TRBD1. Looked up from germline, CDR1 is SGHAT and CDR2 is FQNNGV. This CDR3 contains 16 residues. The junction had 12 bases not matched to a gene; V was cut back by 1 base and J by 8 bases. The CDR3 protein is CASSLGQGASSRGYTF. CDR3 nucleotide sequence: TGTGCCAGCAGCTTAGGGCAGGGGGCTTCCTCCCGGGGCTACACCTTC.

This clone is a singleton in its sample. CDR3 DNA: TGTGCCAGCTCACCGGAGACTACTAACTATGGCTACACCTTC. Translating it yields CASSPETTNYGYTF. The V call is TRBV18, the J call TRBJ1-2; D not resolved. The V end was cut by 3 bases, the J end by 0 bases, with 8 bases between. The CDR3 has 14 residues. Germline CDR1 is KGHSH and CDR2 is LQKENI.

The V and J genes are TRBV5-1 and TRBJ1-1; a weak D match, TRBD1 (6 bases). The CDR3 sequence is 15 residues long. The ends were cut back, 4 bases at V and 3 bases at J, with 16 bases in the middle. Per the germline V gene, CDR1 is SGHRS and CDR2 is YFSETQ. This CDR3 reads CASSGGLFGDTEAFF. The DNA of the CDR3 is TGCGCCAGCAGCGGGGGCCTATTCGGGGACACTGAAGCTTTCTTT.

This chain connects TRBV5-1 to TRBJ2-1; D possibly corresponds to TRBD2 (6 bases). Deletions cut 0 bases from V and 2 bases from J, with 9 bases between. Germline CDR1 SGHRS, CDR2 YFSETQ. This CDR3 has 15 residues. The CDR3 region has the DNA TGCGCCAGCAGCTTGGCGGCGGGAACCTACAATGAGCAGTTCTTC. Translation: CASSLAAGTYNEQFF. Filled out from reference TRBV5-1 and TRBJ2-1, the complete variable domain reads KAGVTQTPRYLIKTRGQQVTLSCSPISGHRSVSWYQQTPGQGLQFLFEYFSETQRNKGNFPGRFSGRQFSNSRSEMNVSTLELGDSALYLCASSLAAGTYNEQFFGPGTRLTVL.